Only a few counts were recorded for the clone carrying this T cell receptor (beta chain). The data are from a study of T-cell reconstitution after alpha-beta-depleted transplantation in children. V was pared by 8 bases and J by 4 bases, with 21 bases between. The CDR3 is 16 residues long. Germline CDR1 reads LNHDA; CDR2 reads SQIVND (reference sequence). Using unique molecular identifiers, the investigators prepared the TCRbeta library. A single record per CDR3 protein comes from TCRdb applying MiXCR to the PCR reads. The sample comprises roughly 500,000 distinct CDR3 sequences, roughly an eighth of which are singletons, and more than 5.5% rests with the top ten.

Sequencing was performed on PBMCs from the stem cell graft donor, taken from the stem cell graft. This receptor was taken from a human donor who donated a stem cell graft to a child with combined immunodeficiency. The chain has TRBV19 and TRBJ1-5, with a possible D match to TRBD1 (6 bases). The CDR3 loop reads CASRMGIWDNNQPQHF. Here the CDR3 DNA reads TGTGCCAGTCGAATGGGGATATGGGACAATAATCAGCCCCAGCATTTT.